This T cell receptor (beta chain) was identified during a study of T cell repertoires in cytomegalovirus infection. Across the study: CMV epitopes in the study were HLA-C-restricted (recently identified) and HLA-B-restricted (well studied). Signatures in public TCR beta sequences pointed to both CMV infection and matching HLA type. Notes on the study in general: Individuals carrying CMV plus the relevant HLA were identified by cumulative frequency of public TCR beta families.

Note on this clonotype: Antigen: not known.

Germline assignment: CDR1 MGHRA and CDR2 YSYEKL. V lost 1 base, J lost 3 bases, and 6 bases lay in between. The CDR3 has 13 residues. TCRdb ran MiXCR on the reads and lists one entry per CDR3 protein. In the table there are 150,000 to 200,000 distinct CDR3 sequences, less than 25% of which are singletons. This receptor was identified in a human donor in good health (CMV status not recorded). Some clones in this sample may be carry-over from other donors' samples. The source material was CD8+ T cells from cultured PBMCs, sampled from culture after CMV antigen stimulation. The V call is TRBV4-1, the J call TRBJ1-1; D gene unclear. The CDR3 sequence is CASSQVYDTEAFF. The CDR3 DNA reads as TGCGCCAGCAGCCAAGTATACGACACTGAAGCTTTCTTT.